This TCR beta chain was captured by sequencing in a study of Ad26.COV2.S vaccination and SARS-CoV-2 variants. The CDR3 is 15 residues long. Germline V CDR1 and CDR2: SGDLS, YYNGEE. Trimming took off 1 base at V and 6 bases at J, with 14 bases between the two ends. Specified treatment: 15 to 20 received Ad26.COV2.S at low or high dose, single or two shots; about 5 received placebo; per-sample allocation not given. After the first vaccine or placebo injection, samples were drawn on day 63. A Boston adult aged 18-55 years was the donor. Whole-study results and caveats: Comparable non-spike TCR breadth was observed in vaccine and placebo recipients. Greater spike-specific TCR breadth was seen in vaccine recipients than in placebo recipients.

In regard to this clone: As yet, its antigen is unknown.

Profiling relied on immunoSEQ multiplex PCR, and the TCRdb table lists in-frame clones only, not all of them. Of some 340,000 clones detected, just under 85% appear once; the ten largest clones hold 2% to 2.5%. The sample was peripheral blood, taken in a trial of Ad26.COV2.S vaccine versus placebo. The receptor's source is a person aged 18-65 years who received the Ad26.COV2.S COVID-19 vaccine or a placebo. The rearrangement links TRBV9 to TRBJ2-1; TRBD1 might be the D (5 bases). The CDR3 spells CASSVRQHEPNEQFF. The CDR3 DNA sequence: TGTGCCAGCAGCGTAAGACAGCACGAACCCAATGAGCAGTTCTTC. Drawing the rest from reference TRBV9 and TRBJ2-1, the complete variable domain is DSGVTQTPKHLITATGQRVTLRCSPRSGDLSVYWYQQSLDQGLQFLIQYYNGEERAKGNILERFSAQQFPDLHSELNLSSLELGDSALYFCASSVRQHEPNEQFFGPGTRLTVL.